This is a list of T cell receptor beta chains from one sample in a study of CD4 and CD8 cells across lung adenocarcinoma regions. TCRdb analysed the PCR reads with MiXCR anew, one entry per CDR3 protein. The table lists about 12,000 distinct CDR3 sequences, roughly 48% of them singletons. Material for sequencing was CD8+ T cells from the margin of a lung tumor. These receptors were taken from a female donor with lung adenocarcinoma. The CD4 and CD8 labels of this study may be unreliable. Both conserved end residues are trimmed from each CDR3. The size field is filled for only some rows; it gives once, few, many or a size class.

TRBJ1-6 | many | TRBV6-1 | ASSDWYGNSPLH
TRBJ2-5 | large | TRBV6-6 | ASSYSVGQETQY
TRBJ2-5 | few | TRBV27 | ASSSDRGWETQY
TRBJ2-1 | NA | TRBV7-2 | ASSSRRRGGYNEQF
TRBJ2-1 | many | TRBV6-2/TRBV6-3 | ASSPGTGGYNEQF
TRBJ2-3 | NA | TRBV7-2 | ASSSGPGGPKNMQY
TRBJ1-2 | many | TRBV6-5 | ASSYSRGHSGGYT
TRBJ2-1 | NA | TRBV6-5 | ASSYQGVQETQF
NA | many | TRBV6-1 | ASSRTATGGIGETQY
TRBJ1-5 | few | TRBV7-2 | ASSHPGRNQPQH
TRBJ2-3 | NA | TRBV27 | ASSLSPREAGASDAQF
TRBJ1-5 | many | TRBV6-5 | ASSYGEAGQPQH
NA | many | TRBV6-5 | ASSYNPLTNEQY
NA | NA | TRBV27 | ASSLERVGYEQY
TRBJ2-1 | many | TRBV6-1 | ASSELAGSYNEQF
TRBJ2-5 | many | TRBV11-2 | ASSLDRRTQY
TRBJ2-2 | medium-sized | TRBV6-5 | ASSQGLNTGELF
TRBJ2-3 | NA | TRBV6-5 | ASRFSGTSTDAQY
TRBJ2-3 | NA | TRBV10-3 | ANSVGECDQDTQY
TRBJ2-2 | few | TRBV10-2 | ASSEGRGGELF